This is a list of T cell receptor beta chains from one sample in a study of blood T cell repertoires in COVID-19. TCRdb's copy holds only in-frame clones and misses some; the assay was immunoSEQ multiplex PCR. The sample holds 150,000 or so clones, 80% to 90% seen once. Sequenced: peripheral blood. The receptors were sampled from a man between 18 and 35 years old with COVID-19, enrolled during active disease. Each CDR3 is given with its conserved first and last residue. The order of the fields is V gene, D gene, clone size, J gene, CDR3 protein, CDR3 DNA. D genes are given only for firm matches. Clone size is not always given. Where it is, it says once, few, many or a class for expanded clones.

v_call: TRBV19; d_call: TRBD2; clone_size: NA; j_call: TRBJ2-3; cdr3_aa: CASSMRDYTDTQYF; cdr3_nt: TGTGCCAGTAGTATGCGGGACTACACAGATACGCAGTATTTT
v_call: TRBV28; d_call: NA; clone_size: NA; j_call: TRBJ1-5; cdr3_aa: CASSPPGGEGNQPQHF; cdr3_nt: TGTGCCAGCAGCCCCCCGGGGGGGGAAGGCAATCAGCCCCAGCATTTT
v_call: TRBV19; d_call: NA; clone_size: NA; j_call: TRBJ2-5; cdr3_aa: CASSIEAGGETQYF; cdr3_nt: TGTGCCAGTAGTATCGAGGCAGGGGGGGAGACCCAGTACTTC
v_call: TRBV15; d_call: NA; clone_size: NA; j_call: TRBJ2-7; cdr3_aa: CATAGQGGEQYF; cdr3_nt: TGTGCCACCGCCGGCCAGGGGGGCGAGCAGTACTTC
v_call: TRBV4-1; d_call: NA; clone_size: NA; j_call: TRBJ2-1; cdr3_aa: CASSQDLEQFF; cdr3_nt: TGCGCCAGCAGCCAAGATCTGGAGCAGTTCTTC
v_call: TRBV11-2; d_call: NA; clone_size: NA; j_call: TRBJ1-1; cdr3_aa: CASSSGYTEAFF; cdr3_nt: TGTGCCAGCAGCTCAGGCTACACTGAAGCTTTCTTT
v_call: TRBV19; d_call: NA; clone_size: NA; j_call: TRBJ1-5; cdr3_aa: CASSTTDQGLNQPQHF; cdr3_nt: TGTGCCAGTAGCACAACCGACCAGGGGCTAAATCAGCCCCAGCATTTT
v_call: TRBV28; d_call: TRBD2; clone_size: NA; j_call: TRBJ2-5; cdr3_aa: CASSLTSGVQETQYF; cdr3_nt: TGTGCCAGCAGTTTAACTAGCGGGGTCCAAGAGACCCAGTACTTC
v_call: TRBV4-1; d_call: TRBD2; clone_size: NA; j_call: TRBJ2-7; cdr3_aa: CASSPEGLAGREQYF; cdr3_nt: TGCGCCAGCAGCCCCGAGGGGCTAGCGGGTAGGGAGCAGTACTTC
v_call: TRBV19; d_call: TRBD2; clone_size: NA; j_call: TRBJ2-7; cdr3_aa: CASSTRLAGDLVEQYF; cdr3_nt: TGTGCCAGTAGTACAAGACTAGCGGGAGATCTTGTGGAGCAGTACTTC
v_call: TRBV19; d_call: NA; clone_size: NA; j_call: TRBJ2-3; cdr3_aa: CASSSVSTDTQYF; cdr3_nt: TGTGCCAGTAGTTCCGTCAGCACAGATACGCAGTATTTT
v_call: TRBV5-1; d_call: TRBD2; clone_size: NA; j_call: TRBJ2-3; cdr3_aa: CASSLVPGLVTGTDTQYF; cdr3_nt: TGCGCCAGCAGCTTGGTGCCGGGACTAGTAACGGGCACAGATACGCAGTATTTT
v_call: TRBV3-1/TRBV3-2; d_call: TRBD1; clone_size: NA; j_call: TRBJ1-1; cdr3_aa: CASSPRTGNTEAFF; cdr3_nt: TGTGCCAGCAGCCCGAGGACAGGGAACACTGAAGCTTTCTTT
v_call: TRBV6-5; d_call: NA; clone_size: NA; j_call: TRBJ1-4; cdr3_aa: CASRTLGEKLFF; cdr3_nt: TGTGCCAGCAGGACTCTAGGAGAAAAACTGTTTTTT
v_call: TRBV4-2; d_call: TRBD2; clone_size: NA; j_call: TRBJ2-3; cdr3_aa: CASSRPPLAGYISTDTQYF; cdr3_nt: TGTGCCAGCAGCCGTCCGCCACTAGCGGGTTACATCTCCACAGATACGCAGTATTTT
v_call: TRBV15; d_call: NA; clone_size: NA; j_call: TRBJ1-2; cdr3_aa: CATSSTRYGYTF; cdr3_nt: TGTGCCACCAGCAGCACACGCTATGGCTACACCTTC
v_call: TRBV18; d_call: TRBD2; clone_size: NA; j_call: TRBJ2-3; cdr3_aa: CASSRAGGTDTQYF; cdr3_nt: TGTGCCAGCTCGAGGGCGGGAGGCACAGATACGCAGTATTTT
v_call: TRBV28; d_call: TRBD1; clone_size: NA; j_call: TRBJ1-6; cdr3_aa: CASSLGTGMSPLHF; cdr3_nt: TGTGCCAGCAGCCTTGGGACAGGGATGTCGCCCCTCCACTTT
v_call: TRBV15; d_call: NA; clone_size: NA; j_call: TRBJ1-3; cdr3_aa: CATSRDGGSGNTIYF; cdr3_nt: TGTGCCACCAGCAGAGACGGTGGTTCTGGAAACACCATATATTTT
v_call: TRBV4-2; d_call: NA; clone_size: NA; j_call: TRBJ2-7; cdr3_aa: CASSQDTDRDWSYEQYF; cdr3_nt: TGTGCCAGCAGCCAGGACACTGACCGGGACTGGTCCTACGAGCAGTACTTC
v_call: TRBV19; d_call: TRBD1; clone_size: few; j_call: TRBJ2-1; cdr3_aa: CASSPDRAGEQFF; cdr3_nt: TGTGCCAGTAGTCCCGACAGGGCAGGGGAGCAGTTCTTC
v_call: TRBV6-5; d_call: TRBD1; clone_size: NA; j_call: TRBJ1-6; cdr3_aa: CASSSQGDHSPLHF; cdr3_nt: TGTGCCAGCAGCAGTCAGGGGGACCATTCACCCCTCCACTTT
v_call: TRBV6-5; d_call: NA; clone_size: few; j_call: TRBJ2-2; cdr3_aa: CASSYLAGHNTGELFF; cdr3_nt: TGTGCCAGCAGTTACTTGGCGGGTCATAACACCGGGGAGCTGTTTTTT
v_call: TRBV30; d_call: NA; clone_size: NA; j_call: TRBJ2-2; cdr3_aa: CAWSVNNRVTGELFF; cdr3_nt: TGTGCCTGGAGTGTAAACAACAGGGTGACCGGGGAGCTGTTTTTT
v_call: TRBV6-4; d_call: TRBD2; clone_size: few; j_call: TRBJ2-3; cdr3_aa: CASSDSSGRDTQYF; cdr3_nt: TGTGCCAGCAGTGACTCTAGCGGGAGAGATACGCAGTATTTT
v_call: TRBV30; d_call: NA; clone_size: NA; j_call: TRBJ2-1; cdr3_aa: CALNGGLNEQFF; cdr3_nt: TGTGCCCTCAACGGGGGGCTCAATGAGCAGTTCTTC
v_call: TRBV4-2; d_call: NA; clone_size: once; j_call: TRBJ1-5; cdr3_aa: CASSQDVGVTQPQHF; cdr3_nt: TGTGCCAGCAGCCAAGATGTCGGGGTTACTCAGCCCCAGCATTTT
v_call: TRBV27; d_call: TRBD1; clone_size: once; j_call: TRBJ1-5; cdr3_aa: CASAKVGRTGGPNSNQPQHF; cdr3_nt: TGTGCCAGCGCGAAGGTGGGCAGGACAGGGGGACCTAATAGCAATCAGCCCCAGCATTTT
v_call: TRBV7-2; d_call: NA; clone_size: NA; j_call: TRBJ2-2; cdr3_aa: CASRWTGRDTGELFF; cdr3_nt: TGTGCCAGCAGATGGACAGGGAGGGACACCGGGGAGCTGTTTTTT
v_call: TRBV2; d_call: TRBD1; clone_size: NA; j_call: TRBJ1-4; cdr3_aa: CASSGTGGRLFF; cdr3_nt: TGTGCCAGCAGTGGGACAGGGGGGAGGCTGTTTTTT
v_call: TRBV30; d_call: NA; clone_size: NA; j_call: TRBJ2-3; cdr3_aa: CAWTERSTDTQYF; cdr3_nt: TGTGCCTGGACTGAGCGCAGCACAGATACGCAGTATTTT
v_call: TRBV9; d_call: TRBD1; clone_size: NA; j_call: TRBJ1-2; cdr3_aa: CASSVGGGTGADYGYTF; cdr3_nt: TGTGCCAGCAGCGTAGGAGGGGGGACAGGGGCTGACTATGGCTACACCTTC
v_call: TRBV28; d_call: TRBD2; clone_size: NA; j_call: TRBJ2-1; cdr3_aa: CASTPGGAPGEQFF; cdr3_nt: TGTGCCAGCACCCCGGGGGGGGCCCCTGGAGAGCAGTTCTTC
v_call: TRBV5-1; d_call: TRBD2; clone_size: NA; j_call: TRBJ2-1; cdr3_aa: CASSLAGTSGNGVLENEQFF; cdr3_nt: TGCGCCAGCAGCTTGGCCGGGACTAGCGGGAATGGGGTTCTAGAGAATGAGCAGTTCTTC
v_call: TRBV9; d_call: TRBD2; clone_size: NA; j_call: TRBJ2-1; cdr3_aa: CASSGPTSGRRNEQFF; cdr3_nt: TGTGCCAGCAGCGGACCAACTAGCGGGAGGAGAAATGAGCAGTTCTTC
v_call: TRBV3-1/TRBV3-2; d_call: NA; clone_size: few; j_call: TRBJ2-2; cdr3_aa: CASISGELFF; cdr3_nt: TGTGCCAGCATCAGCGGGGAGCTGTTTTTT
v_call: TRBV18; d_call: TRBD2; clone_size: NA; j_call: TRBJ2-1; cdr3_aa: CASSRGLAGEGEQFF; cdr3_nt: TGTGCCAGCTCACGGGGACTAGCGGGAGAGGGTGAGCAGTTCTTC
v_call: TRBV28; d_call: NA; clone_size: NA; j_call: TRBJ2-5; cdr3_aa: CASSLSDRIQETQYF; cdr3_nt: TGTGCCAGCAGTTTATCCGACAGAATCCAAGAGACCCAGTACTTC
v_call: TRBV18; d_call: NA; clone_size: NA; j_call: TRBJ2-5; cdr3_aa: CASSRGGIFQETQYF; cdr3_nt: TGTGCCAGCTCACGGGGGGGCATCTTCCAAGAGACCCAGTACTTC
v_call: TRBV4-3; d_call: TRBD1; clone_size: NA; j_call: TRBJ2-1; cdr3_aa: CASSQGTGNVLGQFF; cdr3_nt: TGCGCCAGCAGCCAAGGGACAGGAAATGTCTTGGGCCAGTTCTTC
v_call: TRBV11-2; d_call: TRBD1; clone_size: NA; j_call: TRBJ2-1; cdr3_aa: CASSLGQGYYNEQFF; cdr3_nt: TGTGCCAGCAGCCTCGGACAGGGGTACTACAATGAGCAGTTCTTC
v_call: TRBV28; d_call: TRBD1; clone_size: NA; j_call: TRBJ1-2; cdr3_aa: CASSFGDRGKTYGYTF; cdr3_nt: TGTGCCAGCAGTTTCGGGGACAGGGGAAAAACCTATGGCTACACCTTC
v_call: TRBV9; d_call: TRBD1; clone_size: NA; j_call: TRBJ1-4; cdr3_aa: CASNGGQGNEKLFF; cdr3_nt: TGTGCCTCAAACGGTGGACAGGGGAATGAAAAACTGTTTTTT
v_call: TRBV3-1/TRBV3-2; d_call: TRBD2; clone_size: NA; j_call: TRBJ2-7; cdr3_aa: CASTRASGTEQYF; cdr3_nt: TGTGCCAGCACCAGGGCTAGCGGGACCGAGCAGTACTTC
v_call: TRBV27; d_call: TRBD2; clone_size: NA; j_call: TRBJ2-2; cdr3_aa: CASSLGTSGTVELFF; cdr3_nt: TGTGCCAGCAGTCTCGGGACTAGCGGGACCGTGGAGCTGTTTTTT
v_call: TRBV2; d_call: NA; clone_size: NA; j_call: TRBJ2-1; cdr3_aa: CASNSQYNEQFF; cdr3_nt: TGTGCCAGCAACTCCCAATACAATGAGCAGTTCTTC
v_call: TRBV7-8; d_call: NA; clone_size: NA; j_call: TRBJ2-1; cdr3_aa: CASSLARIANEQFF; cdr3_nt: TGTGCCAGCAGCTTAGCGCGAATAGCCAATGAGCAGTTCTTC